The 11 T cell receptor beta chains presented below share a single source sample, sequenced in a study of molecular identifiers for immune sequencing clone quantification. Using its own MiXCR run on the PCR reads, TCRdb lists one record per CDR3 protein. The sample shows over 600,000 distinct CDR3 sequences, around 20% of them seen only once. The sequencing input was naive CD8+ T cells from blood, with Jurkat cell RNA spiked in. The subset was: FACS-sorted CD8+CD4-CCR7+CD45RA+ naive T cells. The receptor source for this set is a human donor in good health. Some libraries in this study had Jurkat cell RNA spiked in.

Remarks on this clonotype: It may be a read error: a sequence one base away is much more abundant. The chain has TRBV4-3 and TRBJ2-3, with 11 bases that match TRBD2. Germline loops: CDR1 LGHNA, CDR2 YSLEER. This CDR3 has 16 amino acids. CDR3 loop: CASSQIAGGRADAQYF. Here the CDR3 DNA reads TGCGCCAGCAGCCAGATAGCGGGAGGGAGGGCAGATGCGCAGTATTTT.

In this sample, this clonotype turned up many times. The V gene is TRBV7-9, the J gene TRBJ2-1; 9 bases line up with TRBD2. V dropped 4 bases and J dropped 1; count of bases not matched to a gene: 5. The CDR3 has 16 amino acids. The germline gives CDR1 SEHNR, CDR2 FQNEAQ (reference sequence). The CDR3 DNA is TGTGCCAGCAGCTCGTTGACTAGCGGTTCCTACAATGAGCAGTTCTTC. It specifies CASSSLTSGSYNEQFF.

This clonotype has only a few counts. The chain employs TRBV15 and TRBJ2-7; TRBD1 matches at 7 bases. Germline V gene lookup returns CDR1 LNHNV and CDR2 YYDKDF (reference sequence). Losses at the gene ends were 2 bases for V and 2 bases for J; bases not matched to a gene: 6. The CDR3 loop spans 15 amino acids. DNA for the CDR3: TGTGCCACCAGCAGAAACCGTGACAGGGCCTACGAGCAGTACTTC. This translates into CATSRNRDRAYEQYF.

The chain carries TRBV19 and TRBJ2-5; D is possibly TRBD1 (5 bases). Trimming took off 8 bases at V and 3 bases at J, with 13 bases between the two ends. Per the germline V gene, CDR1 is LNHDA and CDR2 is SQIVND (reference sequence). This CDR3 is built from 13 residues. CDR3 amino acids: CASHAQGKETQYF. CDR3 coding DNA: TGTGCCAGTCACGCCCAGGGAAAAGAGACCCAGTACTTC.

This clonotype occurred many times. This chain uses TRBV20-1 with TRBJ2-7; maybe TRBD2 (5 bases). Trimming cost V 3 bases and J 5 bases, with 8 bases left between them. In germline, CDR1 is DFQATT, CDR2 SNEGSKA (reference sequence). This CDR3 contains 11 residues. CDR3 protein: CSASYGDEQYF. The DNA of the CDR3 is TGCAGTGCTAGTTACGGGGACGAGCAGTACTTC.

On this clonotype itself: One base away lies a much larger clone, so this may be a sequencing read error. CDR3: CAISDGGSSYNVQFF. In nucleotides, the CDR3 is TGTGCCATCAGTGACGGGGGGAGCTCCTACAATGTGCAGTTCTTC. V is TRBV10-3 and J is TRBJ2-1; 7 bases map to TRBD2. The germline V gene has CDR1 ENHRY and CDR2 SYGVKD. The CDR3 length is 15 residues.

The chain uses TRBV5-6 and TRBJ1-2; TRBD1 matches at 7 bases. The CDR3 is made up of 16 amino acids. V trimming: 2 bases; J trimming: 3 bases; junction bases outside the gene matches: 10. Germline V gene sequence: CDR1 SGHDT, CDR2 YYEEEE. CDR3 nucleotide sequence: TGTGCCAGCAGCTTTGGAACAGGGGAGTGGTACTATGGCTACACCTTC. Translation gives CASSFGTGEWYYGYTF.

This clonotype has at least ten counts. In DNA form, the CDR3 reads TGTGCCAGCAGCTTAGGCTTGGGTATCGTCCCAGATACGCAGTATTTT. Amino acids: CASSLGLGIVPDTQYF. The rearrangement joins TRBV7-9 to TRBJ2-3, with D hard to call. CDR1 and CDR2 (germline): SEHNR, FQNEAQ (reference sequence). The CDR3 loop spans 16 amino acids. The V gene lost 1 base and the J gene lost 4 bases, with 15 bases spanning the gap.

This clonotype was seen at least ten times. V is TRBV7-6 and J is TRBJ1-1, with 8 bases fitting TRBD1. The CDR3 extends over 18 amino acids. The germline gives CDR1 SGHVS, CDR2 FNYEAQ. With V trimmed by 0 bases and J by 1 base, 10 bases remained unmatched. The CDR3 bases are TGTGCCAGCAGCTTAGCGCTCTATATAGGACAGGGGAACACTGAAGCTTTCTTT. Translation: CASSLALYIGQGNTEAFF.

In the case of this clonotype: A read error may be the cause here, since a much bigger clone is one base away. V and J are TRBV7-8 and TRBJ1-6; no clear D. This CDR3 spans 17 amino acids. In germline, CDR1 is SGHVS, CDR2 FQNEAQ. DNA for the CDR3: TGTGCCAGCAGCTTAGCGCAGGAAACCCTCTATAATTCACTCCTCCACTTT. Translating gives CASSLAQETLYNSLLHF.

V and J are TRBV27 and TRBJ2-2; 9 bases agree with TRBD1. J gave up 5 bases and V 8 bases, and 12 bases lay outside the gene matches. The CDR3 is 16 amino acids. Germline CDR1 reads MNHEY; CDR2 reads SMNVEV (reference sequence). The CDR3 protein is CASQSYRGRVTGELFF. The CDR3 bases are TGTGCCAGCCAGTCATACAGGGGGCGGGTGACCGGGGAGCTGTTTTTT.